This TCR beta chain was obtained from a study of shared clonotypes between healthy human individuals. The CDR3 contains 15 residues. Germline CDR1 SGHTA, CDR2 FQGNSA. V gave up 1 base and J gave up 6 bases, with 13 bases separating them. Study outcomes and limitations: Owing to a small donor count, the genetic and exposure-history diversity represented was limited.

Of note for this clone: Its antigen is still unknown.

Original data processing: Because ImmunoSEQ provided only junction sequences with no quality scores, the filtering differed. The repertoire was sequenced with immunoSEQ multiplex PCR; TCRdb's copy has only in-frame clones and lacks some. Clone size and the V and J calls come from that table; the DNA yielded D and trimming. The sample comprises under 2,500,000 clones, more than 90% of which are singletons, and around 0.13% rests with the top ten. Sequenced material: naive CD4+ T cells sorted from blood. As to subset: CD45RA+ positively selected. The V call is TRBV7-2, the J call TRBJ1-5; D gene ambiguous. The source of this sequence is a man aged 18 to 35 in good health. CDR3 residues: CASSLGVVGGQPQHF. Here the CDR3 DNA reads TGTGCCAGCAGCTTAGGCGTTGTGGGCGGTCAGCCCCAGCATTTT.